A selection of T cell receptor beta chains follows, all from one sample in a study of blood T cell repertoires in COVID-19. Repertoires were generated with immunoSEQ multiplex PCR, while TCRdb's copy carries only in-frame clones and drops some. The sample holds roughly 300,000 clones, around 89% seen once. The sample consisted of peripheral blood. All receptors come from a man younger than 30 who had recovered from COVID-19. The CDR3 runs from the conserved cysteine through the conserved F or W. D genes are given only for firm matches. Size is stated for part of the rows, as once, few or many counts, or as a class when the clone is expanded.

v_call	j_call	d_call	clone_size	cdr3_aa	cdr3_nt
TRBV5-1	TRBJ1-4	.	.	CASSLKKGVEKLFF	TGCGCCAGCAGCTTGAAGAAAGGGGTTGAAAAACTGTTTTTT
TRBV18	TRBJ1-1	.	.	CASSPQGRGEAFF	TGTGCCAGCTCACCACAGGGAAGGGGTGAAGCTTTCTTT
TRBV5-1	TRBJ2-4	TRBD1	.	CASSLETGTGQNIQYF	TGCGCCAGCAGCTTGGAGACCGGGACAGGTCAAAACATTCAGTACTTC
TRBV19	TRBJ2-1	.	.	CASSLGQYNEQFF	TGTGCCAGTAGTCTGGGGCAGTACAATGAGCAGTTCTTC
TRBV6-1	TRBJ1-1	.	once	CASSEAVSGRGTEAFF	TGTGCCAGCAGTGAAGCTGTCTCTGGGAGGGGCACTGAAGCTTTCTTT
TRBV2	TRBJ2-1	.	.	CASSVSGGRYNEQFF	TGTGCCAGCAGTGTCTCGGGGGGCAGGTACAATGAGCAGTTCTTC
TRBV5-1	TRBJ2-7	TRBD1	.	CASSLRQGVGYEQYF	TGCGCCAGCAGCTTACGACAGGGTGTAGGCTACGAGCAGTACTTC
TRBV5-1	TRBJ2-1	.	.	CASSLEGGDEQFF	TGCGCCAGCAGCTTGGAGGGAGGTGATGAGCAGTTCTTC
TRBV6-5	TRBJ2-7	.	.	CASSTGSSYEQYF	TGTGCCAGCAGCACGGGATCCTCCTACGAGCAGTACTTC
TRBV4-1	TRBJ2-1	.	few	CASSQAEKPGGLYNEQFF	TGCGCCAGCAGCCAGGCAGAAAAACCGGGTGGACTCTACAATGAGCAGTTCTTC
TRBV7-9	TRBJ1-1	.	few	CASSGSLVYTEAFF	TGTGCCAGCAGCGGCAGTCTGGTGTACACTGAAGCTTTCTTT
TRBV3-1/TRBV3-2	TRBJ2-7	TRBD1	.	CASSPGPGTGTYEQYF	TGTGCCAGCAGCCCAGGGCCCGGGACAGGGACCTACGAGCAGTACTTC
TRBV6-4	TRBJ2-5	TRBD2	.	CARTGTSGSMPQETQYF	TGTGCCAGAACCGGGACTAGCGGGAGTATGCCCCAAGAGACCCAGTACTTC
TRBV2	TRBJ2-5	TRBD2	.	CASSGSGGTQETQYF	TGTGCCAGCAGTGGTAGCGGGGGGACCCAAGAGACCCAGTACTTC
TRBV5-1	TRBJ1-1	.	.	CASSLDRYMDTEAFF	TGCGCCAGCAGCTTGGACAGGTATATGGACACTGAAGCTTTCTTT
TRBV7-6	TRBJ2-7	TRBD2	.	CASSSQGVAGVEQYF	TGTGCCAGCAGCTCCCAAGGGGTAGCGGGAGTCGAGCAGTACTTC
TRBV6-5	TRBJ1-2	.	.	CASREQGIRGYTF	TGTGCCAGCAGGGAGCAGGGGATACGAGGCTACACCTTC
TRBV5-6	TRBJ2-1	TRBD2	.	CASSVQTSLPGYNEQFF	TGTGCCAGCAGCGTCCAGACTAGCCTCCCCGGTTACAATGAGCAGTTCTTC
TRBV7-9	TRBJ2-1	.	.	CASSSSGPTYNEQFF	TGTGCCAGCAGCTCCAGCGGACCGACCTACAATGAGCAGTTCTTC
TRBV28	TRBJ2-3	TRBD2	once	CASSTSGVADTQYF	TGTGCCAGCAGTACTAGCGGGGTTGCAGATACGCAGTATTTT
TRBV5-1	TRBJ1-1	.	.	CASSLAIRQTSTEAFF	TGCGCCAGCAGCTTGGCCATCCGACAAACCTCCACTGAAGCTTTCTTT
TRBV7-3	TRBJ1-6	TRBD1	.	CASSLGGTGGSPLHF	TGTGCCAGCAGCTTAGGGGGGACAGGGGGGTCACCCCTCCACTTT
TRBV27	TRBJ1-1	.	few	CASSSQGSFLNTEAFF	TGTGCCAGCAGTTCCCAGGGTTCTTTTCTGAACACTGAAGCTTTCTTT
TRBV5-1	TRBJ2-5	TRBD1	.	CASSVLTGAGETQYF	TGCGCCAGCAGCGTACTGACAGGGGCGGGAGAGACCCAGTACTTC
TRBV7-2	TRBJ2-7	.	.	CASSLSRGPRGEQYF	TGTGCCAGCAGCTTATCTCGTGGGCCCCGGGGCGAGCAGTACTTC
TRBV5-1	TRBJ2-6	TRBD1	once	CASSLEGQRSGANVLTF	TGCGCCAGCAGCTTGGAGGGACAGAGATCTGGGGCCAACGTCCTGACTTTC
TRBV7-2	TRBJ1-5	.	once	CASSLAHSNQPQHF	TGTGCCAGCAGCTTAGCCCATAGCAATCAGCCCCAGCATTTT
TRBV30	TRBJ2-3	TRBD2	.	CAWTVGLAGFTDTQYF	TGTGCCTGGACAGTCGGACTAGCGGGATTCACAGATACGCAGTATTTT
TRBV12-1	TRBJ2-3	.	.	CASSFGRTSGGEVDTQYF	TGTGCCAGCAGCTTTGGCCGGACTAGCGGGGGGGAGGTAGATACGCAGTATTTT
TRBV19	TRBJ1-1	.	.	CASSITGTNTEAFF	TGTGCCAGTAGTATAACAGGGACGAACACTGAAGCTTTCTTT
TRBV19	TRBJ1-2	.	.	CASNPVDRSYGYTF	TGTGCCAGTAACCCAGTGGACAGAAGTTATGGCTACACCTTC
TRBV27	TRBJ1-2	.	.	CASSLRGERAGYTF	TGTGCCAGCAGCCTCCGGGGCGAGCGGGCCGGCTACACCTTC
TRBV4-1	TRBJ1-4	.	.	CASSQLEDLNEKLFF	TGCGCCAGCAGCCAACTGGAGGACCTGAATGAAAAACTGTTTTTT
TRBV29-1	TRBJ2-3	TRBD2	.	CSVVLREQLSTDTQYF	TGCAGCGTGGTCCTGCGGGAGCAGTTGAGCACAGATACGCAGTATTTT
TRBV6-5	TRBJ1-1	.	.	CASSEVAGGTEAFF	TGTGCCAGCAGCGAGGTGGCGGGAGGCACTGAAGCTTTCTTT
TRBV9	TRBJ2-3	TRBD2	.	CASNTRGGPDTQYF	TGTGCCAGCAACACGAGGGGAGGGCCAGATACGCAGTATTTT
TRBV6-6	TRBJ1-1	.	.	CASSSTGNTEAFF	TGTGCCAGCAGCTCAACAGGGAACACTGAAGCTTTCTTT
TRBV13	TRBJ2-1	TRBD1	.	CASSLALEGAHEQFF	TGTGCCAGCAGCTTAGCCCTAGAGGGGGCGCATGAGCAGTTCTTC
TRBV7-2	TRBJ2-1	.	.	CASSEGRSRNEQFF	TGTGCCAGCAGCGAGGGTCGCTCGAGGAATGAGCAGTTCTTC
TRBV2	TRBJ2-7	.	.	CASFGQGLSYEQYF	TGTGCCAGCTTCGGGCAGGGTTTATCCTACGAGCAGTACTTC
TRBV15	TRBJ2-7	.	.	CATRDDRYASYEQYF	TGTGCCACCAGGGACGACAGGTATGCTTCCTACGAGCAGTACTTC
TRBV14	TRBJ2-5	TRBD2	.	CASSQVRPSGTETQYF	TGTGCCAGCAGCCAAGTGCGTCCTAGCGGGACTGAGACCCAGTACTTC
TRBV10-3	TRBJ2-2	.	.	CAISAGGELFF	TGTGCCATCAGCGCCGGGGGGGAGCTGTTTTTT
TRBV18	TRBJ2-7	TRBD1	.	CASSPGTDYEQYF	TGTGCCAGCTCACCAGGGACAGATTACGAGCAGTACTTC
TRBV3-1/TRBV3-2	TRBJ2-7	TRBD2	.	CASSHQLAGGSYEQYF	TGTGCCAGCAGCCACCAACTAGCGGGGGGTTCCTACGAGCAGTACTTC
TRBV7-9	TRBJ2-3	.	.	CASSPSKGSTDTQYF	TGTGCCAGCAGCCCCAGTAAGGGGAGCACAGATACGCAGTATTTT
TRBV19	TRBJ2-3	.	.	CASSILAGPSSTDTQYF	TGTGCCAGTAGTATTTTAGCAGGGCCATCTAGCACAGATACGCAGTATTTT
TRBV7-9	TRBJ1-1	TRBD1	.	CASSPGQGQNTEAFF	TGTGCCAGCAGCCCCGGACAGGGGCAAAACACTGAAGCTTTCTTT
TRBV9	TRBJ2-1	.	.	CASSSQPSSYNEQFF	TGTGCCAGCAGCTCACAGCCGAGCTCCTACAATGAGCAGTTCTTC
TRBV12-3/TRBV12-4	TRBJ1-1	.	.	CASSLTEGTEAFF	TGTGCCAGCAGTTTAACAGAAGGCACTGAAGCTTTCTTT